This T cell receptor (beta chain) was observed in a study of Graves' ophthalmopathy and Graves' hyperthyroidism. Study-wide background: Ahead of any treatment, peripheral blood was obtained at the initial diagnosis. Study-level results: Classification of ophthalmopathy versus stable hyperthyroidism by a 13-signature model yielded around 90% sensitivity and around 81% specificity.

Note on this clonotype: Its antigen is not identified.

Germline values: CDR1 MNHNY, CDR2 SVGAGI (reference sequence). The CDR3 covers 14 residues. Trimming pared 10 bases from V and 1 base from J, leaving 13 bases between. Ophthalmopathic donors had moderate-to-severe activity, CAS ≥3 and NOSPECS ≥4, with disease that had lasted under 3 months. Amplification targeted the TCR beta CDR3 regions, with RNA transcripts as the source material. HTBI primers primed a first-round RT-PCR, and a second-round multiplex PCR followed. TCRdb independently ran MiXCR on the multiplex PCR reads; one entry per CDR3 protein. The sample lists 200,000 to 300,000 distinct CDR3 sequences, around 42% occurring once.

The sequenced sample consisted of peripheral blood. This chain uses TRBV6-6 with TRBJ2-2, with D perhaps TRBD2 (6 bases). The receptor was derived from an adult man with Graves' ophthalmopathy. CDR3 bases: TGTGCCACCCGGAGGGACCTGAACACCGGGGAGCTGTTTTTT. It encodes CATRRDLNTGELFF.